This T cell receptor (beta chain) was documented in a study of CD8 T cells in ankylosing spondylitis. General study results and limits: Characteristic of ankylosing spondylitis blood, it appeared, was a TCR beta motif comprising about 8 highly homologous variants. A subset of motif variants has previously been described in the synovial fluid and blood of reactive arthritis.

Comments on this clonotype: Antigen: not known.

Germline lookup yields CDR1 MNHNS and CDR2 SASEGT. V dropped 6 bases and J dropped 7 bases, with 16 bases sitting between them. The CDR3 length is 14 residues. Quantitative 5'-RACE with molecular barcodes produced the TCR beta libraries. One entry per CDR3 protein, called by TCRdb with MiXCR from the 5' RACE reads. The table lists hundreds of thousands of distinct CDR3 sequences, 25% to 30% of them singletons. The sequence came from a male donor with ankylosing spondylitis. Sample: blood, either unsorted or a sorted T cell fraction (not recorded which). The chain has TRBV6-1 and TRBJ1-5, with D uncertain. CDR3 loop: CASRKTQPFQPQHF. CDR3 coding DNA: TGTGCCAGCAGAAAGACACAGCCGTTCCAGCCCCAGCATTTT.